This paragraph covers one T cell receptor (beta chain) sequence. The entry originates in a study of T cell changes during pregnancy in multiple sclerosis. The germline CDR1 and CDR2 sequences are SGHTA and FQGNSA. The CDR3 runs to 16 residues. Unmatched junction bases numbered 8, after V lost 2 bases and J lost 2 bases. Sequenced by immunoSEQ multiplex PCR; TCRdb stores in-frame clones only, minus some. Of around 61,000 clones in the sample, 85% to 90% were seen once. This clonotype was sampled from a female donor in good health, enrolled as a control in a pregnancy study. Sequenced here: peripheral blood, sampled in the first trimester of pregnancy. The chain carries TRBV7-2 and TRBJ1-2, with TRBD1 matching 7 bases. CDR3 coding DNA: TGTGCCAGCAGCTTATACGGGCAGGGGGGAAACTATGGCTACACCTTC. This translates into CASSLYGQGGNYGYTF.